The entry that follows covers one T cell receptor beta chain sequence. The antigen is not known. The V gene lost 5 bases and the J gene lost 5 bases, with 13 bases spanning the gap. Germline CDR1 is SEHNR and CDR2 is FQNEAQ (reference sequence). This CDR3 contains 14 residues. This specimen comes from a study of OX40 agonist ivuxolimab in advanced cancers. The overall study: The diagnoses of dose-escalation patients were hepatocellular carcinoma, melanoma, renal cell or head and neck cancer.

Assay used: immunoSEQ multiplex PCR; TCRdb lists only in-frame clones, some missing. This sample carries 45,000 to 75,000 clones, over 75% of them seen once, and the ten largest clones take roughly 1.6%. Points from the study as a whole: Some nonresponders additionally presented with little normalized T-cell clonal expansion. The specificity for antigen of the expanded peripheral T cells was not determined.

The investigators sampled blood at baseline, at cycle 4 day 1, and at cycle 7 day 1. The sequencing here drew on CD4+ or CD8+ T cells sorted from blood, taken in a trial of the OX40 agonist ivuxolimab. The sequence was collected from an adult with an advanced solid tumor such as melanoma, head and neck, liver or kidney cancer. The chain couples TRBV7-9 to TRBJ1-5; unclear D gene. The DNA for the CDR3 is TGTGCCAGCAGCCAAAAAGGTCTGGATCAGCCCCAGCATTTT. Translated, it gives CASSQKGLDQPQHF.